Following are 26 T cell receptor beta chains from one sample sequenced in a study of shared clonotypes between healthy human individuals. TCRdb's table, derived via immunoSEQ multiplex PCR, lists solely in-frame clones and lacks some. The data show approximately 530,000 clones, with 95% to 96% seen just once and under 0.065% held by the top ten. The specimen was naive CD4+ T cells sorted from blood. Subset defined: CD45RA+ positively selected. These receptors all stem from a woman aged 25-40 years in good health.

The V call is TRBV6-1, the J call TRBJ1-5; TRBD1 aligns across 10 bases. CDR3 length: 15 amino acids. With V trimmed by 6 bases and J by 4 bases, 6 bases remained unmatched. Germline CDR1 and CDR2: MNHNS and SASEGT. The CDR3 DNA follows: TGTGCCAGCAGGACGGACAGGGGGAATAATCAGCCCCAGCATTTT. This gives the protein CASRTDRGNNQPQHF.

The V gene is TRBV6-7, the J gene TRBJ2-7; 7 bases map to TRBD2. TRBV6-7 is assigned to the ORF class and has an uncertain function. The V gene end was trimmed by 2 bases and the J gene end by 2 bases; junction bases not matched to a gene: 18. The CDR3 consists of 19 residues. CDR3 DNA: TGTGCCAGCAGTTACCCGGGACTACCGAAACCCCCGAAGACCTACGAGCAGTACTTC. It yields the protein CASSYPGLPKPPKTYEQYF.

This clone was found once. This chain connects TRBV27 to TRBJ1-3, with D tentatively TRBD1 (5 bases). The CDR3 length is 15 residues. CDR1 and CDR2 from the germline V gene are MNHEY and SMNVEV (reference sequence). V was trimmed by 4 bases and J by 0 bases, leaving 10 bases between them. The CDR3 coding sequence is TGTGCCAGCAGTTCACGGGGGAGCTCTGGAAACACCATATATTTT. It codes for CASSSRGSSGNTIYF.

As regards this clone: The junction differs from germline at one of its ends, possibly a read error. The chain has TRBV5-1 and TRBJ1-1; 10 bases are shared with TRBD1. The CDR3 spans 15 residues. The germline V gene encodes CDR1 SGHRS and CDR2 YFSETQ. The chain's CDR3 is CASSLTGQGNAEAFF. Here the CDR3 DNA reads TGCGCCAGCAGCTTGACGGGACAGGGGAACGCTGAAGCTTTCTTT.

This chain connects TRBV29-1 to TRBJ2-4; D ambiguous. The CDR3 has 13 residues. The germline gives CDR1 SQVTM, CDR2 ANQGSEA. Between the trimmed V and J ends, which lost 5 bases and 0 bases, there was a span of 8 bases. CDR3 residues: CSVLFGAKNIQYF. The CDR3 DNA reads as TGCAGCGTTTTGTTCGGAGCCAAAAACATTCAGTACTTC.

The gene calls are TRBV10-3 and TRBJ2-5; D might be TRBD1 (6 bases). Germline V CDR1 and CDR2: ENHRY, SYGVKD. Trimming removed 8 bases from V and 5 bases from J, with 12 bases in between. The CDR3 is made up of 12 amino acids. The chain's CDR3 is CAIGGTGETQYF. CDR3 in DNA: TGTGCCATCGGCGGTACAGGGGAGACCCAGTACTTC.

This chain uses TRBV4-1 with TRBJ2-7, with a possible D match to TRBD2 (5 bases). Germline-derived CDR1 and CDR2 are MGHRA and YSYEKL. The CDR3 is made up of 14 amino acids. V lost 2 bases and J lost 2, with 10 bases in between. CDR3: CASSQRSGTYEQYF. The CDR3, as DNA: TGCGCCAGCAGCCAAAGATCGGGAACCTACGAGCAGTACTTC.

CDR3 amino acids: CASSSGGTEAFF. In DNA form, the CDR3 reads TGTGCCAGCAGCTCCGGTGGTACTGAAGCTTTCTTT. The chain couples TRBV5-6 to TRBJ1-1; D unclear. V was shortened by 3 bases and J by 5 bases, with 8 bases between the two germline ends. CDR1 is SGHDT, CDR2 YYEEEE, per germline. CDR3 size: 12 residues.

The gene calls are TRBV6-5 and TRBJ2-5; D might be TRBD2 (6 bases). The V gene lost 0 bases and the J gene lost 3 bases, with 11 bases spanning the gap. This CDR3 is 15 amino acids long. The germline CDR1 and CDR2 sequences are MNHEY and SVGAGI. The CDR3 here is CASSYSSTSKETQYF. Here the CDR3 DNA reads TGTGCCAGCAGTTACTCGTCGACTAGTAAAGAGACCCAGTACTTC.

This chain connects TRBV29-1 to TRBJ1-2; weak D call: TRBD1 (6 bases). The CDR3 has 13 residues. V lost 3 bases and J 4 bases, leaving 12 bases between the germline ends. Germline V gives CDR1 SQVTM, CDR2 ANQGSEA. The CDR3 here is CSVDPAGVYGYTF. The CDR3 nucleotides are TGCAGCGTTGATCCCGCAGGGGTCTATGGCTACACCTTC.

This clone was seen more than once but under ten times. Other DNA sequences in the same sample also yield this CDR3. This chain connects TRBV28 to TRBJ2-7, with a weak D call TRBD2 (5 bases). Germline CDR1 and CDR2: MDHEN and SYDVKM. This CDR3 comprises 11 residues. V was cut by 3 bases and J by 7 bases, with 7 bases left in between. The DNA of the CDR3 is TGTGCCAGCAGTTTGGGGAGTGAGCAGTACTTC. Amino acids: CASSLGSEQYF. The full variable domain, with the rest looked up from reference TRBV28 and TRBJ2-7, is DVKVTQSSRYLVKRTGEKVFLECVQDMDHENMFWYRQDPGLGLRLIYFSYDVKMKEKGDIPEGYSVSREKKERFSLILESASTNQTSMYLCASSLGSEQYFGPGTRLTVT.

The V and J genes are TRBV27 and TRBJ2-3, with D perhaps given as TRBD1 or TRBD2 (5 bases each). This CDR3 is 14 amino acids long. Per germline, CDR1 MNHEY and CDR2 SMNVEV (reference sequence). The germline V and J ends were trimmed by 3 bases and 2 bases, with 9 bases remaining between them. The CDR3 reads CASSFRGVTDTQYF. The CDR3 bases are TGTGCCAGCAGTTTTAGGGGAGTCACAGATACGCAGTATTTT.

The CDR3 region has the DNA TGCGCCAGCAGCCAAGAAAAAGGACACCTTTTGAACACTGAAGCTTTCTTT. Translated: CASSQEKGHLLNTEAFF. The chain employs TRBV4-1 and TRBJ1-1, with D possibly being TRBD1 (5 bases). The CDR3 length is 17 residues. Germline CDR1 reads MGHRA; CDR2 reads YSYEKL. With 0 bases removed from V and 0 bases from J, the gap between germline ends came to 14 bases.

V usage is TRBV29-1 and J usage is TRBJ2-7; 9 positions agree with TRBD2. The CDR3 is 16 residues long. V lost 0 bases to trimming and J lost 0 bases; unmatched junction nucleotides: 6. Germline V gene lookup returns CDR1 SQVTM and CDR2 ANQGSEA. This CDR3 is CSVEDRASGVSYEQYF. In DNA form, the CDR3 reads TGCAGCGTTGAAGATAGGGCTAGCGGGGTCTCCTACGAGCAGTACTTC.

The rearrangement links TRBV7-9 to TRBJ2-3; possible D gene TRBD2, 6 bases. CDR3 length equals 15 residues. Trimming cost V 1 base and J 9 bases, with 17 bases left between them. CDR1 SEHNR and CDR2 FQNEAQ come from the germline V gene (reference sequence). CDR3 amino acids: CASSLGGKTEGTQYF. Written as DNA, the CDR3 is TGTGCCAGCAGCTTAGGGGGTAAGACGGAGGGGACGCAGTATTTT.

As DNA, the CDR3 is TGTGCCAGCCGATCTAGCGAGCTCTATGGCTACACCTTC. This encodes CASRSSELYGYTF. J is TRBJ1-2 and V is TRBV28, with no clear D. Germline V CDR1 and CDR2: MDHEN, SYDVKM. V lost 8 bases to trimming and J lost 4 bases, with 14 bases between them. The CDR3 runs 13 residues.

With respect to this clone: One end of the junction does not line up with germline, which may come from a read error. This rearrangement joins TRBV5-4 to TRBJ2-3, with 9 bases matching TRBD2. This CDR3 is 14 amino acids long. CDR1 and CDR2 (germline): SGHNT, YYREEE (reference sequence). The CDR3 region has the DNA TGTGCCAGCAGTTTGGGACTAGCCGGAGGTACGCAGTATTTT. Its protein is CASSLGLAGGTQYF.

The chain carries TRBV7-9 and TRBJ1-1; D gene uncertain. Trimming stripped 5 bases from V and 1 base from J, with 2 bases between. From germline, CDR1 is SEHNR and CDR2 FQNEAQ (reference sequence). The CDR3 contains 11 residues. The CDR3, as DNA: TGTGCCAGCAGCCAGAACACTGAAGCTTTCTTT. The encoded protein is CASSQNTEAFF.

The CDR3 nucleotides read TGTGCCAGCAGCTTAGTACAGGCGGAGACTGAAGCTTTCTTT. Translation gives CASSLVQAETEAFF. The J gene is TRBJ1-1, the V gene TRBV7-8; perhaps TRBD1 as D (5 bases). The CDR3 is 14 residues long. Trimming took off 1 base at V and 5 bases at J, with 11 bases between the two ends. The germline V gene encodes CDR1 SGHVS and CDR2 FQNEAQ.

The chain links TRBV6-5 to TRBJ1-2, with 8 bases matching TRBD1. Germline V gene data show CDR1 as MNHEY and CDR2 as SVGAGI. After removal of 6 bases from V and 4 bases from J, the junction contained 10 bases not matched to a gene. This CDR3 has 15 amino acids. Here the CDR3 reads CASRGTGSAFYGYTF. The CDR3 DNA reads TGTGCCAGCAGGGGGACAGGTTCTGCGTTCTATGGCTACACCTTC.

The chain is built from TRBV2 and TRBJ2-5; 11 bases fit TRBD2. TRBJ2-7 explains the end of the DNA better; the J call may be wrong. Germline CDR1 is SNHLY and CDR2 is FYNNEI. The CDR3 spans 15 residues. Here the CDR3 reads CASRPTSGSTYEQYF. The CDR3, as DNA: TGTGCCAGCAGGCCCACTAGCGGGAGTACCTACGAGCAGTACTTC.

This chain joins TRBV15 and TRBJ2-1; perhaps D is TRBD1 or TRBD2 (5 bases each). Looked up from germline, CDR1 is LNHNV and CDR2 is YYDKDF (reference sequence). Trimming stripped 3 bases from V and 8 bases from J, with 5 bases between. There are 11 residues in the CDR3. CDR3 sequence: CATSRGDEQFF. The CDR3 nucleotides read TGTGCCACCAGCAGGGGGGATGAGCAGTTCTTC.

This clone was found once. Other DNA variants within this sample encode the same CDR3. The J gene is TRBJ1-1, the V gene TRBV28; 7 bases fit TRBD1. V gave up 5 bases and J gave up 4 bases; unmatched junction bases: 4. Germline values: CDR1 MDHEN, CDR2 SYDVKM. This CDR3 is 13 amino acids long. The CDR3 here is CASSLPGGTEAFF. Here the CDR3 DNA reads TGTGCCAGCAGTCTACCAGGGGGCACTGAAGCTTTCTTT.

The chain has TRBV20-1 and TRBJ1-1, with TRBD1 as a possible D gene (5 bases). V was cut by 7 bases and J by 5 bases, with 11 bases left in between. Germline V lookup: CDR1 DFQATT, CDR2 SNEGSKA (reference sequence). The CDR3 has 11 amino acids. CDR3 region: CSVTRDTEAFF. DNA of the CDR3: TGCAGTGTCACCAGGGATACTGAAGCTTTCTTT.

This clone occurred once. The V gene is TRBV28, the J gene TRBJ1-1; possible D gene TRBD1, 6 bases. Trimming took off 4 bases at V and 4 bases at J, with 10 bases between the two ends. Germline V CDR1 and CDR2: MDHEN, SYDVKM. This CDR3 is built from 13 residues. The CDR3 here is CASSSGGGTEAFF. CDR3 nucleotides: TGTGCCAGCAGTTCGGGGGGCGGCACTGAAGCTTTCTTT.

This chain links TRBV6-6 with TRBJ2-5, with no clear D. Germline assignment: CDR1 MNHNY and CDR2 SVGAGI (reference sequence). Trimming shortened V by 2 bases and J by 4 bases, and 5 bases separated the two germline ends. The CDR3 has 12 residues. CDR3: CASSYAGETQYF. The CDR3 region has the DNA TGTGCCAGCAGTTACGCTGGAGAGACCCAGTACTTC.